This is a list of T cell receptor beta chains from one sample in a study of a mutant IDH1 vaccine in newly diagnosed glioma. Their antigens remain unidentified. TCRdb keeps only in-frame clones here, not all; method: immunoSEQ multiplex PCR. Altogether fewer than 95,000 clones are present, 75% to 85% being singletons, with the ten largest covering 5% to 6.5%. The sequences come from PBMCs, collected from a glioma patient whose treatment included an IDH1 peptide vaccine. Source of these receptors: a man aged 35 to 55 with glioma. CDR3s include the opening cysteine and the closing phenylalanine or tryptophan. The D gene is left open where the match is weak. Some rows have no size entry. The others give once, few or many, or a class for an expanded clone.

D: .; J: TRBJ2-7; V: TRBV15; size: .; CDR3: CATSRDRSVRYEQYF; DNA: TGTGCCACCAGCAGAGACAGGTCGGTAAGGTACGAGCAGTACTTC
D: TRBD1; J: TRBJ2-7; V: TRBV9; size: .; CDR3: CASSAGTGVYEQYF; DNA: TGTGCCAGCAGCGCCGGGACAGGGGTCTACGAGCAGTACTTC
D: .; J: TRBJ2-5; V: TRBV4-2; size: .; CDR3: CASSQGWLGQETQYF; DNA: TGTGCCAGCAGCCAAGGTTGGCTAGGCCAAGAGACCCAGTACTTC
D: .; J: TRBJ1-1; V: TRBV23-1; size: .; CDR3: CASSPPNKGEAFF; DNA: TGCGCCAGCAGTCCCCCCAATAAGGGTGAAGCTTTCTTT
D: TRBD1; J: TRBJ1-1; V: TRBV19; size: few; CDR3: CASSISRGPTEAFF; DNA: TGTGCCAGTAGTATATCGAGGGGGCCCACTGAAGCTTTCTTT
D: .; J: TRBJ2-5; V: TRBV29-1; size: .; CDR3: CSVRGGGGDLETQYF; DNA: TGCAGCGTTAGGGGGGGCGGTGGAGACCTCGAGACCCAGTACTTC
D: .; J: TRBJ2-3; V: TRBV7-2; size: few; CDR3: CASSRGVRPPNTQYF; DNA: TGTGCCAGCAGTCGCGGGGTCCGACCCCCTAATACGCAGTATTTT
D: TRBD1; J: TRBJ2-2; V: TRBV11-3; size: .; CDR3: CASSSAGTGTGELFF; DNA: TGTGCCAGCAGCTCCGCCGGGACAGGGACCGGGGAGCTGTTTTTT
D: .; J: TRBJ1-2; V: TRBV25-1; size: few; CDR3: CASSEWDGTNYGYTF; DNA: TGTGCCAGCAGTGAGTGGGACGGAACTAACTATGGCTACACCTTC
D: .; J: TRBJ2-7; V: TRBV6-5; size: .; CDR3: CASSPLQGPEQYF; DNA: TGTGCCAGCAGTCCGCTACAGGGACCCGAGCAGTACTTC
D: .; J: TRBJ1-2; V: TRBV6-5; size: .; CDR3: CASSPDMIGGYTF; DNA: TGTGCCAGCAGCCCCGACATGATTGGGGGCTACACCTTC
D: TRBD2; J: TRBJ2-2; V: TRBV19; size: .; CDR3: CASSIMLAAFAVGGELFF; DNA: TGTGCCAGTAGTATTATGCTAGCGGCGTTCGCGGTGGGCGGGGAGCTGTTTTTT